This T cell receptor (beta chain) is from a study of shared clonotypes between healthy human individuals. Findings and limits, study-wide: Across subsets, estimated richness was generally greater for naive than for memory populations.

Worth noting for this clone: Its antigen is as yet unknown.

The CDR3 is 15 amino acids. Germline V CDR1 and CDR2: SGHAT, FQDESV (reference sequence). Trimming cost V 5 bases and J 3 bases; bases outside gene matches: 10. TCRdb keeps only in-frame clones here, not all; method: immunoSEQ multiplex PCR. The sample has 2 million or so clones, 85% to 95% seen once. The material sequenced was naive CD4+ T cells sorted from blood. Described subset: CD45RA+ positively selected. This receptor was taken from a man younger than 35 in good health. V usage is TRBV11-1 and J usage is TRBJ2-7; 7 bases are a match to TRBD2. The CDR3 protein is CASSRGLGAVYEQYF. The CDR3 nucleotides are TGTGCCAGCAGCAGAGGACTAGGGGCTGTCTACGAGCAGTACTTC.